This T cell receptor beta chain was captured in a study of memory B cells and T cells in multiple sclerosis (dated by TCRdb to between 2017 and 2018). In the study overall: In multiple sclerosis patients, the study set the TCR beta repertoires of autoproliferating peripheral T cells against those of T cells infiltrating brain lesions. TCR sequencing included two multiple sclerosis patients for whom either brain lesions at autopsy or brain-infiltrating cells from biopsy were available. What the work shows at the level of the full study, not this receptor alone: Because clone-set sizes varied across compartments, the counts of shared clonotypes were affected, making normalization necessary.

Concerning this clone: The antigen it binds to is not known. Qualities for individual bases were not recorded, and no much larger clone is one base off.

TCRbeta CDR3 regions were amplified from extracted genomic DNA using the immunoSEQ Platform. Multiplex PCR, high-throughput sequencing and a vendor bioinformatics pipeline were brought together in the immunoSEQ assay. On the authors' methods: After discarding non-productive sequences and any CDR3s under 4 amino acids in length, clonotype frequencies were recalculated for each sample. In immunoSEQ Analyzer 2.0, a clonotype counted as shared when the CDR3 amino acid, V gene and J gene sequences were identical. Repertoire overlap was normalized by dividing shared clonotype counts by the product of both clone-set sizes, with the result scaled by 1000 into arbitrary units. TCRdb retrieved this table from immuneACCESS and kept in-frame rearrangements only. Not all clones are present; in checked studies, unresolved V genes account for under half, and no reason is known for the remainder. Clonal size and the V and J genes are those of that table, whereas D and trimming came from the DNA. Here the sample has about 32,000 clones; 86% occur a single time. The top ten constitute roughly 2.5% of the sample.

Measured from the cysteine to the phenylalanine, the CDR3 is 12 residues long. Only CDR3 DNA is held: 36 bases, read in frame from base 1. Cut back by 5 bases and 8 bases, the V and J ends lie 10 bases apart. Taken from the germline V gene (reference sequence), the CDR1 and CDR2 loops are LNHDA and SQIVND. After stimulus-free culture of CFSE-labeled PBMCs, the autoproliferating (CFSEdim) and non-proliferating (CFSEhi) T cell fractions were sequenced separately. A total of 5x10^7 CFSE-labeled PBMCs were cultured for approximately seven days without stimulus, and replicate wells were then pooled. PBMCs were labeled with around 0.45 uM CFSE and cultured without exogenous stimuli in serum-free AIM-V medium. PBMCs were isolated by Ficoll density gradient centrifugation and cryopreserved before use. Live 7-AAD-negative cells were sorted on a FACSAria III, washed with PBS, and frozen at -80 degrees C as dry pellets.

Sequences were obtained from PBMCs from blood kept in culture. The rearranged segments are TRBV19 and TRBJ2-1; TRBD2 is a possible D gene, resting on 5 matching bases. The source of this sequence is a human donor with multiple sclerosis. CDR3 protein: CASSVGLDEQFF. The DNA sequence reads TGTGCCAGTAGTGTTGGACTGGATGAGCAGTTCTTC.